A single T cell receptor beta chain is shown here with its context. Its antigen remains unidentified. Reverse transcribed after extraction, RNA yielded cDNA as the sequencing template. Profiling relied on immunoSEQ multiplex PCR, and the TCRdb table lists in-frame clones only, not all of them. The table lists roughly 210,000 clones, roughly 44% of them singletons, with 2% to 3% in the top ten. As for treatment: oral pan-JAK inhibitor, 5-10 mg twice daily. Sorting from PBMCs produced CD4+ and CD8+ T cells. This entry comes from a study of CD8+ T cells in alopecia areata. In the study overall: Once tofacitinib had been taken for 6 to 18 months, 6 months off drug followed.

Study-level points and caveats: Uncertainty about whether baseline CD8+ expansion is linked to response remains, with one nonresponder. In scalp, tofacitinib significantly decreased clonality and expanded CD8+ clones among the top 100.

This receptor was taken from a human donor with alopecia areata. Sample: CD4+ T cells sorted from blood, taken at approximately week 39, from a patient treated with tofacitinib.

CDR3: CASLPQHGGYTF. The CDR3 region has the DNA TGTGCCAGTTTGCCCCAACACGGCGGCTACACCTTC. The V call is TRBV2, the J call TRBJ1-2; D not certain. The CDR3 extends over 12 amino acids. Germline lookup yields CDR1 SNHLY and CDR2 FYNNEI. The V and J ends lost 9 bases and 8 bases respectively, with 16 bases between them.